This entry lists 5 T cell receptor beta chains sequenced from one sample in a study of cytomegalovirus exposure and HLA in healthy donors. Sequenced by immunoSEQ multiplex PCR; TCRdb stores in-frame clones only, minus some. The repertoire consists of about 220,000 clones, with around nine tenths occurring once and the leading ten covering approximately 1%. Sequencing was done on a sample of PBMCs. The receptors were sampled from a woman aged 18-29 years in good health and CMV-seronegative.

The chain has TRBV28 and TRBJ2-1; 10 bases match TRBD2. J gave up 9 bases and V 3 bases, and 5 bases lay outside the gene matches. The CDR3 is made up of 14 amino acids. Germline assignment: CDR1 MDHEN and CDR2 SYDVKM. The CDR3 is CASSFLLAGVEQFF. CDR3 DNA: TGTGCCAGCAGTTTTCTGCTAGCGGGAGTTGAGCAGTTCTTC.

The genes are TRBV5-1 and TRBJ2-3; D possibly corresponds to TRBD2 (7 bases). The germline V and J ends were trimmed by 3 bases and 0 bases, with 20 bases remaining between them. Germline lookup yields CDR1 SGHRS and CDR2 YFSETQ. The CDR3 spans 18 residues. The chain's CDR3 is CASSSVRGGNPSTDTQYF. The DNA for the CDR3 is TGCGCCAGCAGCTCAGTTAGGGGGGGGAACCCTAGCACAGATACGCAGTATTTT.

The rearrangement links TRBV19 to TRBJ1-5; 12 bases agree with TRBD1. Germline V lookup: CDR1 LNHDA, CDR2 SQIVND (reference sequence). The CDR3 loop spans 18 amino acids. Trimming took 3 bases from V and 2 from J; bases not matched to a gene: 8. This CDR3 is CASSIRGTGGAGNQPQHF. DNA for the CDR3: TGTGCCAGTAGTATCCGCGGGACAGGGGGCGCGGGCAATCAGCCCCAGCATTTT. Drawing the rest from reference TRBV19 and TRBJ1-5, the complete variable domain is DGGITQSPKYLFRKEGQNVTLSCEQNLNHDAMYWYRQDPGQGLRLIYYSQIVNDFQKGDIAEGYSVSREKKESFPLTVTSAQKNPTAFYLCASSIRGTGGAGNQPQHFGDGTRLSIL.

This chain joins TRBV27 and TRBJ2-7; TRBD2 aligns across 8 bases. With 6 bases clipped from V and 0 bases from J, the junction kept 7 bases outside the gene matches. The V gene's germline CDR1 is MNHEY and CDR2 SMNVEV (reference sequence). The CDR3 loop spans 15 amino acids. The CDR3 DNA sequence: TGTGCCAGCAGGCAGTTAGCGGGGCCCTCCTACGAGCAGTACTTC. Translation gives CASRQLAGPSYEQYF.

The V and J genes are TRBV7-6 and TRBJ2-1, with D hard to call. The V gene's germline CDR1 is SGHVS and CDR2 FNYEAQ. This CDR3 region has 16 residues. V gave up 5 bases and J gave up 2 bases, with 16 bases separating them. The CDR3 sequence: CASSLRDSSTYNEQFF. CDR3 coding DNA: TGTGCCAGCAGCCTCCGAGACTCCAGCACCTACAATGAGCAGTTCTTC.